What follows are 26 T cell receptor beta chains derived from one specimen sequenced in a study of radiotherapy plus CTLA-4 blockade in lung cancer. The repertoire was sequenced with immunoSEQ multiplex PCR; TCRdb's copy has only in-frame clones and lacks some. There are about 68,000 clones in the sample; less than 80% occur only once, and 10% lies in the top ten. The material was peripheral blood, obtained from a patient treated with radiotherapy plus ipilimumab. The receptors were gathered from a human donor with non-small cell lung cancer who had a complete response to radiotherapy plus ipilimumab.

J is TRBJ1-1 and V is TRBV7-8, with a tentative D call TRBD1 (6 bases). Trimming removed 7 bases from V and 0 bases from J, with 12 bases in between. This CDR3 region has 14 residues. The germline CDR1 and CDR2 sequences are SGHVS and FQNEAQ. DNA for the CDR3: TGTGCCAGCACCCAACGGGACATGAACACTGAAGCTTTCTTT. Translation gives CASTQRDMNTEAFF. Together with reference TRBV7-8 and TRBJ1-1, the CDR3 gives the full variable domain: GAGVSQSPRYKVAKRGQDVALRCDPISGHVSLFWYQQALGQGPEFLTYFQNEAQLDKSGLPSDRFFAERPEGSVSTLKIQRTQQEDSAVYLCASTQRDMNTEAFFGQGTRLTVV.

This clone has only one observation. This sequence joins TRBV5-6 and TRBJ2-3; unclear D gene. The CDR3 length is 12 residues. V lost 4 bases to trimming and J lost 0 bases, with 3 bases between them. CDR1 SGHDT and CDR2 YYEEEE come from the germline V gene. CDR3 loop: CASSPSTDTQYF. The CDR3, as DNA: TGTGCCAGCAGCCCTAGCACAGATACGCAGTATTTT.

The chain couples TRBV28 to TRBJ1-2, with TRBD1 matching 10 bases. The CDR3 has 14 residues. Germline CDR1 MDHEN, CDR2 SYDVKM. The junction had 8 bases not matched to a gene; V was cut back by 6 bases and J by 7 bases. CDR3 region: CASRTGGDFGGYTF. CDR3 bases: TGTGCCAGCAGGACAGGGGGCGACTTCGGTGGCTACACCTTC.

The rearrangement links TRBV4-1 to TRBJ1-2; TRBD1 matches 8 bases. J lost 4 bases, V lost 3 bases, and 4 bases had no gene match. Germline CDR1 reads MGHRA; CDR2 reads YSYEKL. The CDR3 has 14 residues. This CDR3 reads CASSQRDRSYGYTF. CDR3 coding DNA: TGCGCCAGCAGCCAGAGGGACAGGAGCTATGGCTACACCTTC.

The gene calls are TRBV10-3 and TRBJ2-7; D may correspond to TRBD1 or TRBD2 (7 bases each). V lost 10 bases and J 0 bases, leaving 10 bases between the germline ends. Germline CDR1 ENHRY, CDR2 SYGVKD. The CDR3 has 12 residues. Written as DNA, the CDR3 is TGTGCCACAGGGGGGGGCTCCTACGAGCAGTACGTC. Amino acid sequence: CATGGGSYEQYV.

V usage is TRBV27 and J usage is TRBJ2-5, with 9 bases aligning to TRBD2. Germline V gene sequence: CDR1 MNHEY, CDR2 SMNVEV (reference sequence). The CDR3 consists of 14 residues. The J segment lost 2 bases and the V segment lost 8 bases, leaving 6 bases of the junction unmatched. CDR3 coding DNA: TGTGCCAGCCGTCGAGCGGGGGGACAAGAGACCCAGTACTTC. Encoded protein: CASRRAGGQETQYF.

This clone was counted a few times. The chain uses TRBV18 and TRBJ1-3; D ambiguous. Germline V gives CDR1 KGHSH, CDR2 LQKENI. Trimming removed 6 bases from V and 0 bases from J, with 6 bases in between. CDR3 length: 13 residues. In DNA form, the CDR3 reads TGTGCCAGCTCGGTGGACTCTGGAAACACCATATATTTT. Encoded protein: CASSVDSGNTIYF.

CDR3 coding DNA: TGTGCCAGTAGTAACCCCGGACTTCTAAACACCGGGGAGCTGTTTTTT. Translated: CASSNPGLLNTGELFF. This chain uses TRBV19 with TRBJ2-2; tentative D call: TRBD2 (5 bases). V dropped 4 bases and J dropped 2 bases, with 14 bases sitting between them. The CDR3 covers 16 residues. Germline values: CDR1 LNHDA, CDR2 SQIVND (reference sequence).

This chain connects TRBV5-1 to TRBJ2-5; D gene uncertain. The germline gives CDR1 SGHRS, CDR2 YFSETQ. This CDR3 has 13 residues. V was cut by 0 bases and J by 5 bases, with 8 bases left in between. CDR3 sequence (DNA): TGCGCCAGCAGCTTGGGATCATGGGAGACCCAGTACTTC. Translating gives CASSLGSWETQYF.

V gene TRBV5-1 combines with J gene TRBJ1-1, with D unclear. This CDR3 is built from 13 residues. Between the trimmed V and J ends, which lost 0 bases and 3 bases, there was a span of 6 bases. Germline V gene data show CDR1 as SGHRS and CDR2 as YFSETQ. The CDR3 nucleotides read TGCGCCAGCAGCTTGGGGTGGGACACTGAAGCTTTCTTT. Translated: CASSLGWDTEAFF.

This clone was detected only once. V is TRBV6-1 and J is TRBJ2-5; D is unresolved. The J call could be wrong; TRBJ2-7 is a better fit for the DNA end. The CDR3 has 12 amino acids. The V gene's germline CDR1 is MNHNS and CDR2 SASEGT. CDR3 in amino acids: CASSPLWVEQYF. CDR3 coding DNA: TGTGCCAGCAGTCCTCTATGGGTCGAGCAGTACTTC.

The J gene is TRBJ2-1, the V gene TRBV4-1; TRBD2 matches at 14 bases. In germline, CDR1 is MGHRA, CDR2 YSYEKL. The CDR3 extends over 17 amino acids. The V segment lost 1 base and the J segment 1 base; nucleotides outside the gene matches: 0. CDR3 bases: TGCGCCAGCAGCCAAGGGACTAGCGGGGGGTCCTACAATGAGCAGTTCTTC. This gives the protein CASSQGTSGGSYNEQFF.

This clone has just a few counts. The chain combines TRBV7-2 with TRBJ2-1; tentative D call: TRBD2 (6 bases). This CDR3 comprises 16 residues. CDR1 is SGHTA, CDR2 FQGNSA, per germline. The V end was cut by 5 bases, the J end by 5 bases, with 19 bases between. The CDR3 coding sequence is TGTGCCAGCAGCCGCCCGCCCGGGAGTCCGGACAATGAGCAGTTCTTC. Protein sequence: CASSRPPGSPDNEQFF.

The rearrangement uses TRBV30 and TRBJ2-1; 13 bases align to TRBD2. CDR3 size: 12 residues. Germline trimming cut 3 bases from V and 13 bases from J; bases unmatched to any gene: 3. Per the germline V gene, CDR1 is GTSNPN and CDR2 is SVGIG (reference sequence). The CDR3 loop reads CAWRTSGGAQFF. The DNA of the CDR3 is TGTGCCTGGAGAACTAGCGGGGGGGCCCAGTTCTTC.

The chain has TRBV27 and TRBJ1-1; D gene ambiguous. V was shortened by 3 bases and J by 5 bases, with 13 bases between the two germline ends. Germline assignment: CDR1 MNHEY and CDR2 SMNVEV (reference sequence). The CDR3 covers 14 residues. The DNA of the CDR3 is TGTGCCAGCAGTTTTCTCGAACATAGGACTGAAGCTTTCTTT. This gives the protein CASSFLEHRTEAFF.

The rearrangement joins TRBV28 to TRBJ1-5; 7 bases are shared with TRBD1. The J segment lost 2 bases and the V segment lost 5 bases, leaving 6 bases of the junction unmatched. Looked up from germline, CDR1 is MDHEN and CDR2 is SYDVKM. This CDR3 has 15 residues. CDR3 DNA: TGTGCCAGCAGTGGAGGACAGGTCGGCAATCAGCCCCAGCATTTT. This codes for CASSGGQVGNQPQHF.

The V gene is TRBV4-1, the J gene TRBJ2-4; 7 bases align to TRBD1. This CDR3 spans 16 amino acids. Germline values: CDR1 MGHRA, CDR2 YSYEKL. Unmatched junction bases numbered 7, after V lost 2 bases and J lost 3 bases. CDR3 nucleotide sequence: TGCGCCAGCAGCCAACGGGACAGCCCGGGCAAAAACATTCAGTACTTC. This sequence encodes CASSQRDSPGKNIQYF.

The chain carries TRBV12-5 and TRBJ2-1, with TRBD2 matching 14 bases. This CDR3 contains 17 residues. J gave up 5 bases and V 6 bases, and 9 bases lay outside the gene matches. The germline V gene encodes CDR1 LGHNT and CDR2 FRNRAP. CDR3 nucleotide sequence: TGTGCTAGTGGAGAAGGGGGACTAGCGGGAGTAAACAATGAGCAGTTCTTC. Translated: CASGEGGLAGVNNEQFF.

The chain joins TRBV4-1 to TRBJ1-6, with 7 bases fitting TRBD1. Per the germline V gene, CDR1 is MGHRA and CDR2 is YSYEKL. The CDR3 runs to 15 residues. The junction had 6 bases not matched to a gene; V was cut back by 3 bases and J by 7 bases. The DNA of the CDR3 is TGCGCCAGCAGCCATGTAGGGGGCCCAAATTCACCCCTCCACTTT. Translating gives CASSHVGGPNSPLHF.

The CDR3 protein is CASSYATGGTEAFF. The CDR3 DNA is TGTGCCAGCAGTTATGCAACAGGGGGCACTGAAGCTTTCTTT. The chain uses TRBV27 and TRBJ1-1; 8 bases agree with TRBD1. Trimming removed 4 bases from V and 4 bases from J; junction bases left unmatched: 5. CDR3 size: 14 residues. Germline lookup yields CDR1 MNHEY and CDR2 SMNVEV (reference sequence).

The chain links TRBV19 to TRBJ2-3; D is perhaps TRBD2 (5 bases). CDR3 length: 16 residues. V shed 8 bases and J shed 0 bases, with 18 bases lying between them. Per the germline V gene, CDR1 is LNHDA and CDR2 is SQIVND (reference sequence). DNA of the CDR3: TGTGCCAGTCGAAGATCCACGGGATACAGCACAGATACGCAGTATTTT. Translating gives CASRRSTGYSTDTQYF.

The chain couples TRBV7-9 to TRBJ2-7, with 8 bases matching TRBD2. CDR1 and CDR2 from the germline V gene are SEHNR and FQNEAQ (reference sequence). J gave up 7 bases and V 1 base, and 9 bases lay outside the gene matches. The CDR3 has 15 residues. This CDR3 is CASSLVGTRGWEQYF. The CDR3 DNA is TGTGCCAGCAGCTTAGTTGGGACTAGGGGTTGGGAGCAGTACTTC. The full variable domain, its missing parts supplied by reference TRBV7-9 and TRBJ2-7, is DTGVSQNPRHKITKRGQNVTFRCDPISEHNRLYWYRQTLGQGPEFLTYFQNEAQLEKSRLLSDRFSAERPKGSFSTLEIQRTEQGDSAMYLCASSLVGTRGWEQYFGPGTRLTVT.

The sample holds a few counts of this clone. This chain links TRBV7-2 with TRBJ2-5, with D tentatively TRBD2 (6 bases). V was clipped by 1 base and J by 2 bases, with 11 bases between them. Germline V CDR1 and CDR2: SGHTA, FQGNSA. The CDR3 consists of 15 residues. CDR3 protein: CASSLEIAAQETQYF. DNA of the CDR3: TGTGCCAGCAGCTTAGAGATAGCGGCTCAAGAGACCCAGTACTTC.

The J gene is TRBJ2-2, the V gene TRBV9, with D possibly called TRBD1 or TRBD2 (6 bases each). The CDR3 is made up of 14 amino acids. V was clipped by 0 bases and J by 4 bases, with 7 bases between them. Looked up from germline, CDR1 is SGDLS and CDR2 is YYNGEE. This CDR3 is CASSVEGGTGELFF. The CDR3 DNA reads as TGTGCCAGCAGCGTAGAGGGGGGCACCGGGGAGCTGTTTTTT.

This clone has a single count. The junction shows a germline mismatch at one end, possibly a read error. This chain uses TRBV7-7 with TRBJ1-1, with D possibly being TRBD1 (5 bases). The CDR3 sequence is 13 residues long. CDR1 is SSHAT, CDR2 FNYEAQ, per germline (reference sequence). This CDR3 is CASSPGRGTEAFF. CDR3 DNA: TGTGCTAGCAGTCCGGGGCGAGGGACTGAAGCTTTCTTT.

The V call is TRBV19, the J call TRBJ1-3; TRBD1 matches at 8 bases. Germline values: CDR1 LNHDA, CDR2 SQIVND (reference sequence). The CDR3 sequence is 16 residues long. The ends lost 6 bases at V and 2 bases at J; junction bases unmatched: 9. The CDR3 protein is CASRGERTGTGNTIYF. The CDR3 DNA reads as TGTGCCAGTAGGGGGGAGCGGACAGGGACTGGAAACACCATATATTTT.